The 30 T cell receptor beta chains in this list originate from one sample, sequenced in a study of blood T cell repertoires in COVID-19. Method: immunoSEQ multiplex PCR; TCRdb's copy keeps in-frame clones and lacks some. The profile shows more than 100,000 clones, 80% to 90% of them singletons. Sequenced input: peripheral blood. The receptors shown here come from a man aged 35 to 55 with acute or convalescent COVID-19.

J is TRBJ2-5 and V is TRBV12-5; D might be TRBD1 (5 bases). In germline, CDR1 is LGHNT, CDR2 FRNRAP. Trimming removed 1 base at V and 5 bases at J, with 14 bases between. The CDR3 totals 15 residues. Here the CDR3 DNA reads TGTGCTAGTGGTTTGGGGGGCAGGGTCGACGAGACCCAGTACTTC. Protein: CASGLGGRVDETQYF.

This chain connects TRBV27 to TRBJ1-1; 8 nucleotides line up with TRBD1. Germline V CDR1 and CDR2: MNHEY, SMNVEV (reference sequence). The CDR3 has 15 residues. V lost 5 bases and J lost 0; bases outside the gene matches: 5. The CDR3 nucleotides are TGTGCCAGCAGTGTATGGACAGGGATGAACACTGAAGCTTTCTTT. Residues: CASSVWTGMNTEAFF.

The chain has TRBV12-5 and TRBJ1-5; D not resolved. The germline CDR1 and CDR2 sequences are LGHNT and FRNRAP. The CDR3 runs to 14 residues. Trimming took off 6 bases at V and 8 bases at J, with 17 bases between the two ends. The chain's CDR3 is CASGPGVPTEPQHF. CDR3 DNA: TGTGCTAGTGGCCCCGGGGTTCCTACGGAGCCCCAGCATTTT.

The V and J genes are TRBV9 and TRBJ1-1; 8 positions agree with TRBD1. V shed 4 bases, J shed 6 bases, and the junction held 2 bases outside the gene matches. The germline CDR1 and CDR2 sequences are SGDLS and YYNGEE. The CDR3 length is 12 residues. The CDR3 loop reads CASSTTGAEAFF. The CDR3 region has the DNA TGTGCCAGCAGCACGACAGGGGCTGAAGCTTTCTTT.

The CDR3 DNA reads as TGCGCCAGCACCCAAGGACAGGGGCTGGCAGAGACCCAGTACTTC. Protein product: CASTQGQGLAETQYF. The chain employs TRBV10-2 and TRBJ2-5, with 9 positions matching TRBD1. CDR1 is WSHSY, CDR2 SAAADI, per germline. The J segment lost 4 bases and the V segment lost 7 bases, leaving 10 bases of the junction unmatched. CDR3 length: 15 amino acids.

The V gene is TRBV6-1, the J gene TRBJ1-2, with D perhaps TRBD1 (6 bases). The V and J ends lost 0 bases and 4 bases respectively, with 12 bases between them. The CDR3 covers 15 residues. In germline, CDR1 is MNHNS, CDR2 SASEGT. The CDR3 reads CASSEARTDVYGYTF. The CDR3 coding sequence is TGTGCCAGCAGTGAAGCGCGGACAGACGTCTATGGCTACACCTTC.

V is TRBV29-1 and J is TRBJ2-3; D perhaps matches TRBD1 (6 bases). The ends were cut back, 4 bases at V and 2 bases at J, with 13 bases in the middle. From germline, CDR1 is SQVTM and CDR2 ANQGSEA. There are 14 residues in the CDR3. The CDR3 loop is CSVGSGVSTDTQYF. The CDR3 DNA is TGCAGCGTTGGGTCAGGGGTGTCCACAGATACGCAGTATTTT.

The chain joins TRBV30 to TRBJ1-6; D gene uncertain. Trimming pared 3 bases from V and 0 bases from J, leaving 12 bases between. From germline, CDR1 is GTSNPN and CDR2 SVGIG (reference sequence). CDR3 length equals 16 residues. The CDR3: CAWRSPSSSYNSPLHF. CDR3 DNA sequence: TGTGCCTGGAGGTCTCCTTCTAGCTCCTATAATTCACCCCTCCACTTT. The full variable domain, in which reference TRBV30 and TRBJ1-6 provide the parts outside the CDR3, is SQTIHQWPATLVQPVGSPLSLECTVEGTSNPNLYWYRQAAGRGLQLLFYSVGIGQISSEVPQNLSASRPQDRQFILSSKKLLLSDSGFYLCAWRSPSSSYNSPLHFGNGTRLTVT.

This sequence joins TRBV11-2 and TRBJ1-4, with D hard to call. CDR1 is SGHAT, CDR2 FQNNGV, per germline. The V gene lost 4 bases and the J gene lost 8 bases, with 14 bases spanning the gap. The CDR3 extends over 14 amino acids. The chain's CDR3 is CASSYAGLGEKLFF. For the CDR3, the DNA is TGTGCCAGCAGCTATGCCGGACTTGGGGAAAAACTGTTTTTT.

CDR3 region: CASSVRGWGYTF. The CDR3 bases are TGTGCCAGCAGCGTCAGGGGTTGGGGCTACACCTTC. V and J are TRBV4-2 and TRBJ1-2, with TRBD1 as a possible D gene (6 bases). Trimming left V 5 bases short and J 8 bases short, with 12 bases between. CDR1 is LGHNA and CDR2 is YNFKEQ in the germline V gene. CDR3 length: 12 residues.

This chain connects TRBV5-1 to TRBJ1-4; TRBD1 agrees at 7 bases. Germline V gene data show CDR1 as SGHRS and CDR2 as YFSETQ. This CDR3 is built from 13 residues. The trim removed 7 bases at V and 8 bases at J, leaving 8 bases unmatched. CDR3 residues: CASSTGRLEKLFF. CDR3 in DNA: TGCGCCAGCTCGACAGGGCGCCTGGAAAAACTGTTTTTT.

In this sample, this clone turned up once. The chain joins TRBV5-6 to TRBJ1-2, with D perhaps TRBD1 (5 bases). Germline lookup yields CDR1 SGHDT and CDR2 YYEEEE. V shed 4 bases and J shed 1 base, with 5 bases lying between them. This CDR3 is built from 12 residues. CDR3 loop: CASSDSNYGYTF. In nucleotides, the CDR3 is TGTGCCAGCAGCGACAGTAACTATGGCTACACCTTC.

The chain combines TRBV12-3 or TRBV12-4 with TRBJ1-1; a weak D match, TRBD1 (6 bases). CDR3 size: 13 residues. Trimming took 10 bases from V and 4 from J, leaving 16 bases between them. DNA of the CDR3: TGTGCCACCGACACAGGGTTTGGCACTGAAGCTTTCTTT. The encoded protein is CATDTGFGTEAFF.

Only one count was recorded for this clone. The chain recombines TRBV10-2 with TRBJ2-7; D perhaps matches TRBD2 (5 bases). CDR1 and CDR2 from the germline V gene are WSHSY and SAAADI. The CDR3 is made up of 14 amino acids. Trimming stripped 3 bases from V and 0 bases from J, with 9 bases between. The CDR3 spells CASSDAGSSYEQYF. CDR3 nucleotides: TGCGCCAGCAGTGACGCGGGTAGCTCCTACGAGCAGTACTTC.

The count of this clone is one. CDR3 sequence (DNA): TGTGCCAGCAGCCTTTGGGACAGGGCCTACGAGCAGTACTTC. It yields the protein CASSLWDRAYEQYF. This sequence joins TRBV4-2 and TRBJ2-7, with 9 bases matching TRBD1. After removal of 4 bases from V and 2 bases from J, the junction contained 3 bases not matched to a gene. Germline lookup yields CDR1 LGHNA and CDR2 YNFKEQ. The CDR3 extends over 14 amino acids.

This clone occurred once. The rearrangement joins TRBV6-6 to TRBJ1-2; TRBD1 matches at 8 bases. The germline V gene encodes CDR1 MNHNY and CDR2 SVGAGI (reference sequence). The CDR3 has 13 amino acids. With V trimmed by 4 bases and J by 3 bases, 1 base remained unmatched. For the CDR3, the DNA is TGTGCCAGCAGTTTGGGACAGGACTATGGCTACACCTTC. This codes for CASSLGQDYGYTF.

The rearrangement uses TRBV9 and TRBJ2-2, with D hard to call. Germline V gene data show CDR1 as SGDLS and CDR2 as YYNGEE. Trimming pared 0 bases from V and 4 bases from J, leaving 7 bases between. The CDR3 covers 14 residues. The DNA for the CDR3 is TGTGCCAGCAGCGTAGCATCCGGCACCGGGGAGCTGTTTTTT. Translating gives CASSVASGTGELFF.

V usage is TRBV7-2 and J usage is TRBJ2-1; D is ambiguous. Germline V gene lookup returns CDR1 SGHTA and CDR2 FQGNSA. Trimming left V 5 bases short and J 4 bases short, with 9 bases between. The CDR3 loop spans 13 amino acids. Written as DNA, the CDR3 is TGTGCCAGCAGCCTGGTCGGGTACAATGAGCAGTTCTTC. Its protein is CASSLVGYNEQFF. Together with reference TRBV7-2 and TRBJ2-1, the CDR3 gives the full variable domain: GAGVSQSPSNKVTEKGKDVELRCDPISGHTALYWYRQSLGQGLEFLIYFQGNSAPDKSGLPSDRFSAERTGGSVSTLTIQRTQQEDSAVYLCASSLVGYNEQFFGPGTRLTVL.

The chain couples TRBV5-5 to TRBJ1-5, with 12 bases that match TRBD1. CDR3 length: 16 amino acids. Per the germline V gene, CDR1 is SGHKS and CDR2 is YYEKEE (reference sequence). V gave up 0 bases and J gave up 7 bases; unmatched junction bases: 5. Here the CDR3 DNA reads TGTGCCAGCAGCTTGGAGGGACAGGGGGCTCGGCAGCCCCAGCATTTT. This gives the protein CASSLEGQGARQPQHF.

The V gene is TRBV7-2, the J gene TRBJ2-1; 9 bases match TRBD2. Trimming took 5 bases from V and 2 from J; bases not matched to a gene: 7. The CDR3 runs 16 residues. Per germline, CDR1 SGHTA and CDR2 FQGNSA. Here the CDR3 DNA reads TGTGCCAGCAGCCCACGGGCGGGGGGGCCCTACAATGAGCAGTTCTTC. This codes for CASSPRAGGPYNEQFF.

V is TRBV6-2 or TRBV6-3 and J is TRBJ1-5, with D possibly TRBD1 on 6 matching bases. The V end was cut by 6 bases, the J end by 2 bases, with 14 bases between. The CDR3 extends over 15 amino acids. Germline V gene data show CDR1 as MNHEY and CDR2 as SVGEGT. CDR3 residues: CASSEQGPGNQPQHF. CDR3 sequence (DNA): TGTGCCAGCAGCGAACAGGGTCCTGGCAATCAGCCCCAGCATTTT.

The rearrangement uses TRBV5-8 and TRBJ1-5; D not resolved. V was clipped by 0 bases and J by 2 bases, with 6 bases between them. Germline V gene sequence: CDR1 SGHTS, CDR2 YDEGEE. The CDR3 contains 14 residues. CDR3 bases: TGTGCCAGCAGCTTGGGGGCACGCAATCAGCCCCAGCATTTT. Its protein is CASSLGARNQPQHF.

The CDR3 sequence is CASSFGQGEKLFF. The CDR3 DNA follows: TGTGCCAGCAGTTTCGGACAGGGTGAAAAACTGTTTTTT. The J gene is TRBJ1-4, the V gene TRBV27, with 8 bases lining up with TRBD1. CDR1 MNHEY and CDR2 SMNVEV come from the germline V gene (reference sequence). The V segment lost 3 bases and the J segment 7 bases; nucleotides outside the gene matches: 1. The CDR3 extends over 13 amino acids.

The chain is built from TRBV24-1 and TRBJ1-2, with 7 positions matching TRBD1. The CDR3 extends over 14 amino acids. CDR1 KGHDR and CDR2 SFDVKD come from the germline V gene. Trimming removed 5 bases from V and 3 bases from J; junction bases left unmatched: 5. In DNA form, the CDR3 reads TGTGCCACCAGTGTTGCCGGGACAGACTATGGCTACACCTTC. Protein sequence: CATSVAGTDYGYTF.

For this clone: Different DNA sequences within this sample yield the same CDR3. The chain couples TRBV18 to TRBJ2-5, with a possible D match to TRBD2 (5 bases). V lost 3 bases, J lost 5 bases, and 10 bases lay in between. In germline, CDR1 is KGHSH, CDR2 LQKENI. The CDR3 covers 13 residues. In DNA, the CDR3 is TGTGCCAGCTCACCCGGACTCCAGGAGACCCAGTACTTC. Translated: CASSPGLQETQYF.

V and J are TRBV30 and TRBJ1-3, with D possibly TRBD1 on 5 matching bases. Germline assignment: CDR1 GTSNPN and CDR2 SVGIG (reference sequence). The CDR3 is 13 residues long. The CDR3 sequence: CAQSGGSGNTIYF. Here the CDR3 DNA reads TGTGCTCAAAGCGGGGGTTCTGGAAACACCATATATTTT. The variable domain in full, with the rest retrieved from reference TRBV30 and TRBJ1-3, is SQTIHQWPATLVQPVGSPLSLECTVEGTSNPNLYWYRQAAGRGLQLLFYSVGIGQISSEVPQNLSASRPQDRQFILSSKKLLLSDSGFYLCAQSGGSGNTIYFGEGSWLTVV.

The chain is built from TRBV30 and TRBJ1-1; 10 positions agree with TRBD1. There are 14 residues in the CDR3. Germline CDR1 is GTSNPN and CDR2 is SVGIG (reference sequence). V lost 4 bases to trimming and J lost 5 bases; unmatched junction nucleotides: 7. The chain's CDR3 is CAWTAWTGGTEAFF. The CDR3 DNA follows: TGTGCCTGGACCGCCTGGACAGGGGGTACTGAAGCTTTCTTT.

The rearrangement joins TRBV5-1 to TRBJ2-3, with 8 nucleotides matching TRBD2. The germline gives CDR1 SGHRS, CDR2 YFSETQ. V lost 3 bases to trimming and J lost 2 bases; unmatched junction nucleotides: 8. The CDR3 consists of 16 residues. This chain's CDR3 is CASSSTSGGYTDTQYF. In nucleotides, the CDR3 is TGCGCCAGCAGCTCCACTAGCGGAGGATACACAGATACGCAGTATTTT.

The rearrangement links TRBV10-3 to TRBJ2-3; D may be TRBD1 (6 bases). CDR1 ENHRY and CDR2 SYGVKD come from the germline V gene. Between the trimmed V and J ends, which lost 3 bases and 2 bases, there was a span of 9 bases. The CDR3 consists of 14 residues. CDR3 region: CAISDGQITDTQYF. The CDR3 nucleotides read TGTGCCATCAGTGACGGACAGATCACAGATACGCAGTATTTT.

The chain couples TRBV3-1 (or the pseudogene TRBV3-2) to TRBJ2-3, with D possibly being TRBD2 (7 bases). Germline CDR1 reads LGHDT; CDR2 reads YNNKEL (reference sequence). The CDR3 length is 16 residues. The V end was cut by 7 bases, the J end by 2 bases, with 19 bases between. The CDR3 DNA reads TGTGCCAGCACCGCTCATGGCGGGGGCCTCACAGATACGCAGTATTTT. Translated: CASTAHGGGLTDTQYF.